This TCR beta chain was found in a study of cytomegalovirus exposure and HLA in healthy donors. This PCR relied on a set of 60 Vbeta primers and 13 Jbeta primers. Under the authors' procedure: Later, an analysis found 65 million to 85 million unique TCR beta chains, and some 10 million of these were shared. Clones were sequenced by immunoSEQ multiplex PCR, and TCRdb holds only the in-frame ones, with some missing. That table is the source of V, J and clone size, and D and trimming were worked out from the DNA. The profile shows under 200,000 clones, roughly two thirds of them singletons. Germline assignment: CDR1 MDHEN and CDR2 SYDVKM. CDR3 size: 13 residues. Trimming cost V 6 bases and J 4 bases; bases outside gene matches: 4.

The specimen was PBMCs. The sequence was obtained from a woman aged 18-35 years in good health and CMV-seropositive. This chain links TRBV28 with TRBJ1-2; TRBD1 matches at 8 bases. CDR3 coding DNA: TGTGCCAGCAGAGGGACAGGACCCTATGGCTACACCTTC. It codes for CASRGTGPYGYTF.